These 30 T cell receptor beta chains were sequenced from one sample in a study of blood T cell repertoires in COVID-19. Using immunoSEQ multiplex PCR, the repertoire was profiled, and TCRdb retains in-frame clones only, with some absent. The data contain hundreds of thousands of clones, about 88% of them seen just once; the ten biggest clones take up approximately 1.7%. Sequenced material: PBMCs or T cells enriched from blood (not recorded which). These receptors were taken from a woman aged 45-60 years who had recovered from COVID-19.

This chain uses TRBV18 with TRBJ1-5; TRBD1 aligns across 7 bases. This CDR3 contains 16 residues. Germline CDR1 is KGHSH and CDR2 is LQKENI. V was clipped by 3 bases and J by 0 bases; unmatched bases: 5. CDR3 sequence (DNA): TGTGCCAGCTCACCCTCGACAGGGAATAGCAATCAGCCCCAGCATTTT. This codes for CASSPSTGNSNQPQHF.

The chain links TRBV28 to TRBJ1-2; 10 bases fit TRBD1. With 6 bases clipped from V and 4 bases from J, the junction kept 14 bases outside the gene matches. The CDR3 runs to 17 residues. Germline V CDR1 and CDR2: MDHEN, SYDVKM. For the CDR3, the DNA is TGTGCCAGCAGGGCACGTCCCGGGACAGGGGTTATCTATGGCTACACCTTC. As protein: CASRARPGTGVIYGYTF.

This chain links TRBV7-9 with TRBJ1-2; D remains unclear. The CDR3 runs 14 residues. Trimming took 5 bases from V and 8 from J, leaving 18 bases between them. The germline V gene has CDR1 SEHNR and CDR2 FQNEAQ (reference sequence). Written as DNA, the CDR3 is TGTGCCAGCAGCCTAAGGCAGGAAACCCGCGGCTACACCTTC. It specifies CASSLRQETRGYTF.

The chain is built from TRBV3-1 (or the pseudogene TRBV3-2) and TRBJ2-7; D unclear. CDR3 size: 13 residues. Trimming shortened V by 1 base and J by 3 bases, and 7 bases separated the two germline ends. Germline assignment: CDR1 LGHDT and CDR2 YNNKEL (reference sequence). In DNA, the CDR3 is TGTGCCAGCAGCCAAGGTTCTTTCTACGAGCAGTACTTC. Its protein is CASSQGSFYEQYF.

This chain joins TRBV28 and TRBJ2-1; D possibly corresponds to TRBD2 (6 bases). Per the germline V gene, CDR1 is MDHEN and CDR2 is SYDVKM. CDR3 size: 17 residues. V lost 3 bases and J lost 0, with 15 bases in between. DNA for the CDR3: TGTGCCAGCAGTTTTGGCTCGACTAGAAGCTCCTACAATGAGCAGTTCTTC. This encodes CASSFGSTRSSYNEQFF. Supplemented by reference TRBV28 and TRBJ2-1, the full variable domain reads DVKVTQSSRYLVKRTGEKVFLECVQDMDHENMFWYRQDPGLGLRLIYFSYDVKMKEKGDIPEGYSVSREKKERFSLILESASTNQTSMYLCASSFGSTRSSYNEQFFGPGTRLTVL.

V and J are TRBV5-8 and TRBJ2-7; D is undetermined. The V and J ends lost 0 bases and 0 bases respectively, with 7 bases between them. The germline V gene has CDR1 SGHTS and CDR2 YDEGEE. The CDR3 totals 14 residues. The CDR3 reads CASSLGAYSYEQYF. As DNA, the CDR3 is TGTGCCAGCAGCTTGGGCGCCTACTCCTACGAGCAGTACTTC.

This sequence joins TRBV27 and TRBJ2-3; TRBD2 agrees at 9 bases. After removal of 5 bases from V and 6 bases from J, the junction contained 12 bases not matched to a gene. The germline gives CDR1 MNHEY, CDR2 SMNVEV (reference sequence). CDR3 size: 16 residues. CDR3 bases: TGTGCCAGCAGTGTCATGGGCGGGAGGGCCCGGGATACGCAGTATTTT. Protein: CASSVMGGRARDTQYF.

The chain links TRBV5-1 to TRBJ2-1; no firm D call. Per germline, CDR1 SGHRS and CDR2 YFSETQ. The CDR3 totals 14 residues. The V end was cut by 0 bases, the J end by 5 bases, with 9 bases between. CDR3 nucleotide sequence: TGCGCCAGCAGCTTGGGTAGTCGGGACAATGAGCAGTTCTTC. It is translated as CASSLGSRDNEQFF.

The chain joins TRBV2 to TRBJ1-5, with TRBD1 as a possible D gene (5 bases). Germline V CDR1 and CDR2: SNHLY, FYNNEI. The CDR3 runs 16 residues. The ends were cut back, 4 bases at V and 2 bases at J, with 15 bases in the middle. The CDR3 here is CASSGFQGRGNQPQHF. CDR3 nucleotides: TGTGCCAGCAGTGGTTTCCAGGGAAGAGGCAATCAGCCCCAGCATTTT.

V usage is TRBV6-1 and J usage is TRBJ2-7; 9 positions match TRBD2. V shed 1 base and J 7 bases; nucleotides not matched to a gene: 8. The germline CDR1 and CDR2 sequences are MNHNS and SASEGT. The CDR3 sequence is 15 residues long. Written as DNA, the CDR3 is TGTGCCAGCAGTGAAGGTGTAGCGGGAGTTGATGAGCAGTACTTC. This encodes CASSEGVAGVDEQYF.

The chain is built from TRBV7-9 and TRBJ2-2; the D is unclear. From germline, CDR1 is SEHNR and CDR2 FQNEAQ (reference sequence). V shed 4 bases and J shed 6 bases, with 9 bases lying between them. This CDR3 has 13 amino acids. This CDR3 reads CASSSYRSGELFF. The CDR3 DNA follows: TGTGCCAGCAGCTCTTATCGTTCCGGGGAGCTGTTTTTT.

The count of this clone is one. The chain employs TRBV6-5 and TRBJ2-3; TRBD2 aligns across 7 bases. The CDR3 loop spans 14 amino acids. Germline CDR1 reads MNHEY; CDR2 reads SVGAGI. V shed 7 bases and J 1 base; nucleotides not matched to a gene: 5. Here the CDR3 reads CASTRAGGTDTQYF. CDR3 bases: TGTGCCAGCACCAGGGCGGGGGGCACAGATACGCAGTATTTT.

V gene TRBV5-6 combines with J gene TRBJ2-4; 8 bases align to TRBD2. The CDR3 runs to 15 residues. The germline CDR1 and CDR2 sequences are SGHDT and YYEEEE. After removal of 4 bases from V and 9 bases from J, the junction contained 12 bases not matched to a gene. CDR3 protein: CASSGTGGNRLIQYF. In DNA form, the CDR3 reads TGTGCCAGCAGCGGAACGGGGGGGAACCGCCTCATTCAGTACTTC.

The genes are TRBV28 and TRBJ1-6; no clear D. This CDR3 comprises 14 residues. The germline CDR1 and CDR2 sequences are MDHEN and SYDVKM. Between the trimmed V and J ends, which lost 5 bases and 7 bases, there was a span of 12 bases. The CDR3 sequence is CASSPPGANSPLHF. As DNA, the CDR3 is TGTGCCAGCAGTCCCCCCGGAGCCAATTCACCCCTCCACTTT. Full variable domain (rest looked up from reference TRBV28 and TRBJ1-6): DVKVTQSSRYLVKRTGEKVFLECVQDMDHENMFWYRQDPGLGLRLIYFSYDVKMKEKGDIPEGYSVSREKKERFSLILESASTNQTSMYLCASSPPGANSPLHFGNGTRLTVT.

The rearrangement uses TRBV5-1 and TRBJ2-3, with 7 nucleotides matching TRBD2. There are 14 residues in the CDR3. Germline trimming cut 4 bases from V and 3 bases from J; bases unmatched to any gene: 5. Looked up from germline, CDR1 is SGHRS and CDR2 is YFSETQ. CDR3 region: CASSTRTSTDTQYF. CDR3 coding DNA: TGCGCCAGCAGCACCCGGACTAGTACAGATACGCAGTATTTT.

The chain recombines TRBV9 with TRBJ1-1, with a tentative D call TRBD1 (5 bases). The V gene's germline CDR1 is SGDLS and CDR2 YYNGEE. V gave up 6 bases and J gave up 1 base, with 13 bases separating them. The length of the CDR3 is 14 residues. The CDR3: CASTTGGTNTEAFF. The CDR3 DNA reads TGTGCCAGCACCACGGGGGGTACGAACACTGAAGCTTTCTTT.

The gene calls are TRBV19 and TRBJ1-6; a possible D gene is TRBD1 (6 bases). The CDR3 consists of 15 residues. V was cut by 7 bases and J by 7 bases, with 17 bases left in between. The germline V gene has CDR1 LNHDA and CDR2 SQIVND (reference sequence). The CDR3 DNA follows: TGTGCCAGTACCCCGGACAGCCGCTTCAATTCACCCCTCCACTTT. It encodes CASTPDSRFNSPLHF.

The chain is built from TRBV7-2 and TRBJ2-7; D is unresolved. V was pared by 4 bases and J by 2 bases, with 6 bases between. The CDR3 totals 12 residues. Germline lookup yields CDR1 SGHTA and CDR2 FQGNSA. Here the CDR3 DNA reads TGTGCCAGCAGCTCCCCAACCTACGAGCAGTACTTC. This sequence encodes CASSSPTYEQYF.

V gene TRBV7-9 combines with J gene TRBJ1-2; D not certain. Trimming removed 1 base at V and 10 bases at J, with 7 bases between. This CDR3 is 11 amino acids long. The germline V gene has CDR1 SEHNR and CDR2 FQNEAQ (reference sequence). CDR3 bases: TGTGCCAGCAGCTTAGGACACGCCTACACCTTC. It is translated as CASSLGHAYTF.

The CDR3 region has the DNA TGTGCCAGCAGTTTGACAGGGGGCCGGACTGAAGCTTTCTTT. As protein: CASSLTGGRTEAFF. V is TRBV6-2 or TRBV6-3 and J is TRBJ1-1; TRBD1 matches 10 bases. Germline CDR1 and CDR2: MNHEY and SVGEGT. Trimming removed 4 bases from V and 5 bases from J; junction bases left unmatched: 4. The CDR3 spans 14 residues.

The rearrangement joins TRBV10-3 to TRBJ1-5, with a weak D call TRBD1 (6 bases). V lost 3 bases, J lost 2 bases, and 8 bases lay in between. The length of the CDR3 is 14 residues. The germline V gene has CDR1 ENHRY and CDR2 SYGVKD. The CDR3 DNA is TGTGCCATCAGTGAATCAGGGGGCAATCAGCCCCAGCATTTT. It yields the protein CAISESGGNQPQHF.

The gene calls are TRBV5-1 and TRBJ1-3; no clear D. In germline, CDR1 is SGHRS, CDR2 YFSETQ. The V end lost 3 bases, the J end lost 4 bases, and 11 bases lay between the germline ends. This CDR3 region has 14 residues. CDR3 DNA: TGCGCCAGCAGCTCCGGAGAGAGGGGAAACACCATATATTTT. The encoded protein is CASSSGERGNTIYF. Filled out from reference TRBV5-1 and TRBJ1-3, the complete variable domain reads KAGVTQTPRYLIKTRGQQVTLSCSPISGHRSVSWYQQTPGQGLQFLFEYFSETQRNKGNFPGRFSGRQFSNSRSEMNVSTLELGDSALYLCASSSGERGNTIYFGEGSWLTVV.

This clone was observed a few times. The chain recombines TRBV19 with TRBJ2-1, with 7 nucleotides matching TRBD1. Germline-derived CDR1 and CDR2 are LNHDA and SQIVND (reference sequence). Losses at the gene ends were 3 bases for V and 5 bases for J; bases not matched to a gene: 1. This CDR3 is 13 amino acids long. The CDR3 is CASSIGTDNEQFF. The CDR3 DNA reads TGTGCCAGTAGTATTGGGACAGACAATGAGCAGTTCTTC.

The chain links TRBV11-3 to TRBJ2-3; TRBD2 is a possible D gene (6 bases). The CDR3 has 15 amino acids. Germline lookup yields CDR1 SGHNT and CDR2 YENEEA. V gave up 5 bases and J gave up 0 bases, with 12 bases separating them. The DNA for the CDR3 is TGTGCCAGCAGCCCATTCGCGGGAAGCACAGATACGCAGTATTTT. Residues: CASSPFAGSTDTQYF.

The chain has TRBV27 and TRBJ1-5, with D maybe TRBD1 (6 bases). Looked up from germline, CDR1 is MNHEY and CDR2 is SMNVEV (reference sequence). V lost 5 bases to trimming and J lost 9 bases, with 23 bases between them. The CDR3 totals 16 residues. CDR3 protein: CASSPTHGQQSVPQHF. CDR3 DNA sequence: TGTGCCAGCAGTCCTACCCACGGACAGCAATCAGTGCCCCAGCATTTT.

The CDR3 bases are TGTGCCAGCAGTTACTCTGTGGGACAGTCCTACGAGCAGTACTTC. Translation: CASSYSVGQSYEQYF. This chain links TRBV6-5 with TRBJ2-7; 7 nucleotides agree with TRBD1. CDR1 and CDR2 (germline): MNHEY, SVGAGI. V shed 0 bases and J 1 base; nucleotides not matched to a gene: 3. CDR3 length: 15 amino acids.

J is TRBJ1-4 and V is TRBV16; 8 bases agree with TRBD1. Germline CDR1 KGHSY, CDR2 FQNENV. This CDR3 has 16 amino acids. The ends lost 5 bases at V and 0 bases at J; junction bases unmatched: 5. The CDR3 nucleotides read TGTGCCAGCAGCAGGGACAGGAGAGCAACTAATGAAAAACTGTTTTTT. It codes for CASSRDRRATNEKLFF. Together with reference TRBV16 and TRBJ1-4, the CDR3 gives the full variable domain: GEEVAQTPKHLVRGEGQKAKLYCAPIKGHSYVFWYQQVLKNEFKFLISFQNENVFDETGMPKERFSAKCLPNSPCSLEIQATKLEDSAVYFCASSRDRRATNEKLFFGSGTQLSVL.

The chain joins TRBV9 to TRBJ2-5; possible D gene TRBD2, 6 bases. Germline assignment: CDR1 SGDLS and CDR2 YYNGEE. There are 15 residues in the CDR3. V shed 4 bases and J shed 1 base, with 14 bases lying between them. The CDR3 protein is CASSRGTPPQETQYF. CDR3 sequence (DNA): TGTGCCAGCAGCCGCGGGACTCCACCCCAAGAGACCCAGTACTTC.

The gene calls are TRBV7-2 and TRBJ2-7; D might be TRBD2 (6 bases). The CDR3 runs to 15 residues. Germline V CDR1 and CDR2: SGHTA, FQGNSA. Trimming stripped 1 base from V and 3 bases from J, with 13 bases between. DNA for the CDR3: TGTGCCAGCAGCTTAGTTCCCCGGGGAGGCTACGAGCAGTACTTC. Translating gives CASSLVPRGGYEQYF.

To note about this clone: The identical CDR3 is also encoded by other nucleotide sequences in the sample. The rearrangement uses TRBV9 and TRBJ2-1; D gene uncertain. From germline, CDR1 is SGDLS and CDR2 YYNGEE. CDR3 size: 14 residues. Trimming removed 0 bases from V and 4 bases from J, with 8 bases in between. CDR3 DNA: TGTGCCAGCAGCGTAGTCTCGAGTTACAATGAGCAGTTCTTC. Protein sequence: CASSVVSSYNEQFF.